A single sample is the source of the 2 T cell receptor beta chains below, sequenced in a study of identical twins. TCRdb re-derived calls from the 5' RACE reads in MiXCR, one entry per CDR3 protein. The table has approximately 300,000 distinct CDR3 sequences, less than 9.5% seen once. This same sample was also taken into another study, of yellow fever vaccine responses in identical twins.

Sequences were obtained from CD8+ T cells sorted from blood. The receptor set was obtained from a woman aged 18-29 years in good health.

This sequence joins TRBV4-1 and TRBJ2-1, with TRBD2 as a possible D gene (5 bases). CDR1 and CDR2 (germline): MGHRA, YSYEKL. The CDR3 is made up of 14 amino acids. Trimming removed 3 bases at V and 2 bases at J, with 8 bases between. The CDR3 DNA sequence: TGCGCCAGCAGCCATACGGGAACCTACAATGAGCAGTTCTTC. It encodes CASSHTGTYNEQFF.

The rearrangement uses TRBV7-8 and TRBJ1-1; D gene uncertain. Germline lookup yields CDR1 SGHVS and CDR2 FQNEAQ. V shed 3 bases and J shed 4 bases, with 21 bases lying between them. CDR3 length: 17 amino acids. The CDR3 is CASSFDVSLRSGTEAFF. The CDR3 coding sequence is TGTGCCAGCAGCTTCGACGTCTCCCTCCGGTCGGGCACTGAAGCTTTCTTT. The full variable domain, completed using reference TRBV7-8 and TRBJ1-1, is GAGVSQSPRYKVAKRGQDVALRCDPISGHVSLFWYQQALGQGPEFLTYFQNEAQLDKSGLPSDRFFAERPEGSVSTLKIQRTQQEDSAVYLCASSFDVSLRSGTEAFFGQGTRLTVV.